This TCR beta chain was recovered during a study of blood T cell repertoires in COVID-19 (dated by TCRdb to about 2020). For the study in its entirety: Samples from collaborators originated in the United States, Italy and Spain and spanned both the acute and convalescent phases of COVID-19. The material from the prospective study consisted of cDNA or gDNA derived from T cells, B-cell-depleted T cells, or PBMCs. The dataset comprised deeply sampled blood TCRbeta repertoires from subjects exposed to, actively infected with, or recovered from COVID-19. A freely available public database, intended as a resource for researchers studying the immune response to SARS-CoV-2, is where the repertoires were released. Samples were obtained from the ongoing ImmuneRACE study (first 160 participants) and from approximately 1,200 subjects provided by 6 global collaborators. A de-identified subject ID, COVID-19 status, age in years and sex were almost always included in the sample metadata. HLA class I and class II types, where available, came from metadata supplied by the sample provider rather than from assay-based typing.

On the study overall, not on this receptor specifically: The amount of clinical and demographic metadata varied by source and participant and was provided uncurated.

The immunoSEQ Assay, a bias-controlled multiplex PCR, was used to amplify TCRbeta CDR3 regions from genomic DNA. In the paper's pipeline: The number of nucleated cells in each sample was estimated by amplification of reference gene primers within the assay. Sequence reads were collapsed and filtered to measure the absolute abundance of every unique TCRbeta CDR3 rearrangement. For each sample, productive Simpson clonality was calculated as the square root of Simpson's diversity index across productive rearrangements. Entries here come from immuneACCESS through TCRdb and include only in-frame sequences with V and J called. Some clones fail to appear in such tables; in the studies checked, an unresolved V gene covers under half of the shortfall, and the cause of the remainder is unknown. V and J calls and clone size are copied from that table; D and trimming were computed from the DNA. Across this sample there are some 220,000 clones, with around 85% seen only once. The top ten hold about 2.5% of the sample.

At one collaborating source in Seattle, patients were enrolled during active infection and were followed longitudinally through the course of disease. Collaborating institutions collected whole blood in K2EDTA tubes following their own protocols. For TCRbeta analysis, collaborators shipped samples as frozen whole blood, isolated PBMCs, or DNA extracted from either of those sample types. Between the V and J ends, shortened by 8 bases and 6 bases respectively, the junction contains 21 bases. Per the germline V gene, SGHVS is the CDR1 and FQNEAQ is the CDR2. The CDR3 spans 15 residues, from the cysteine through the phenylalanine. Only the CDR3 region is kept as DNA, spanning 45 bases read in frame from base 1. This clone has just a few counts. Its antigen is not yet known. Qualities for individual bases were not recorded, and no much larger clone is one base off.

The chain is encoded by TRBV7-8 joined to TRBJ2-3; TRBD2 is a possible D gene, resting on 5 matching bases. The origin of this receptor is a woman between 65 and 79 years old with COVID-19, enrolled during active disease. Sequencing was carried out using peripheral blood. The CDR3 sequence is CASLRESHFADTQYF. The DNA reads TGTGCCAGCCTAAGGGAGAGTCACTTTGCGGATACGCAGTATTTT.